These 23 T cell receptor beta chains were all obtained from the same sample, sequenced in a study of T cell clones after liver transplantation. Assay used: immunoSEQ multiplex PCR; TCRdb lists only in-frame clones, some missing. The data contain about 51,000 clones, about 86% of them singletons. The sequences come from CD8+ T cells from blood, collected 12 months after liver transplant. These receptor sequences come from a human patient who received a liver transplant. Some T cells could come from the graft donor.

The chain has TRBV13 and TRBJ2-1, with D unresolved. Per germline, CDR1 PRHDT and CDR2 FYEKMQ (reference sequence). The CDR3 extends over 16 amino acids. V lost 2 bases to trimming and J lost 2 bases, with 13 bases between them. The DNA of the CDR3 is TGTGCCAGCAGCTTATTAGGGCTCAGTGCCTACAATGAGCAGTTCTTC. This gives the protein CASSLLGLSAYNEQFF.

Regarding this clone: This same CDR3 is encoded by further DNA sequences in the sample. The J gene is TRBJ1-2, the V gene TRBV27, with D hard to call. The CDR3 has 13 residues. Germline V CDR1 and CDR2: MNHEY, SMNVEV (reference sequence). V lost 2 bases and J lost 0, with 4 bases in between. This CDR3 is CASSLGSNYGYTF. CDR3 DNA: TGTGCCAGCAGTTTAGGGTCTAACTATGGCTACACCTTC.

This chain uses TRBV19 with TRBJ2-1; 8 positions match TRBD1. Germline V gene sequence: CDR1 LNHDA, CDR2 SQIVND (reference sequence). CDR3 length equals 13 residues. The V gene end was trimmed by 2 bases and the J gene end by 6 bases; junction bases not matched to a gene: 0. DNA of the CDR3: TGTGCCAGTAGTATAACAGGGGGCAATGAGCAGTTCTTC. This sequence encodes CASSITGGNEQFF. The full variable domain, completed using reference TRBV19 and TRBJ2-1, is DGGITQSPKYLFRKEGQNVTLSCEQNLNHDAMYWYRQDPGQGLRLIYYSQIVNDFQKGDIAEGYSVSREKKESFPLTVTSAQKNPTAFYLCASSITGGNEQFFGPGTRLTVL.

The V call is TRBV7-9, the J call TRBJ2-1; 13 nucleotides align to TRBD2. Germline CDR1 and CDR2: SEHNR and FQNEAQ (reference sequence). V shed 1 base and J 9 bases; nucleotides not matched to a gene: 9. CDR3 length equals 17 residues. The chain's CDR3 is CASSLGGLAGVKGEQFF. The CDR3 DNA follows: TGTGCCAGCAGCTTAGGAGGACTAGCGGGAGTCAAGGGTGAGCAGTTCTTC.

This rearrangement joins TRBV7-9 to TRBJ2-5; TRBD2 matches at 10 bases. J gave up 3 bases and V 1 base, and 2 bases lay outside the gene matches. CDR1 is SEHNR, CDR2 FQNEAQ, per germline (reference sequence). The CDR3 is 15 amino acids. CDR3 nucleotides: TGTGCCAGCAGCTTAGGGCTAGCGGGAGAAGAGACCCAGTACTTC. This sequence encodes CASSLGLAGEETQYF.

The chain is built from TRBV5-6 and TRBJ2-1, with a weak D call TRBD2 (6 bases). The CDR3 runs to 17 residues. Germline CDR1 and CDR2: SGHDT and YYEEEE. V lost 1 base, J lost 6 bases, and 20 bases lay in between. The CDR3 loop is CASSLLPPGEVGNEQFF. The CDR3 coding sequence is TGTGCCAGCAGCTTGTTACCACCGGGGGAAGTGGGCAATGAGCAGTTCTTC.

This clone occurred once. The V and J genes are TRBV11-2 and TRBJ2-2, with D unclear. The length of the CDR3 is 15 residues. V dropped 1 base and J dropped 5 bases, with 11 bases sitting between them. Germline loops: CDR1 SGHAT, CDR2 FQNNGV. DNA for the CDR3: TGTGCCAGCAGCTTAGTGGCCTACGCTACCGGGGAGCTGTTTTTT. This gives the protein CASSLVAYATGELFF.

The chain couples TRBV6-1 to TRBJ2-7; D gene unclear. Looked up from germline, CDR1 is MNHNS and CDR2 is SASEGT. Trimming removed 7 bases from V and 2 bases from J, with 9 bases in between. The CDR3 is 12 residues long. CDR3 sequence: CASIPGPYEQYF. The CDR3 DNA reads TGTGCCAGCATCCCCGGGCCCTACGAGCAGTACTTC.

This clone showed up just once. The chain recombines TRBV9 with TRBJ2-1; D possibly corresponds to TRBD1 (6 bases). Germline values: CDR1 SGDLS, CDR2 YYNGEE. The ends were cut back, 0 bases at V and 0 bases at J, with 16 bases in the middle. The CDR3 has 18 residues. In DNA form, the CDR3 reads TGTGCCAGCAGCGTAGCTACAGGGCGGCTGCCCTCCTACAATGAGCAGTTCTTC. The encoded protein is CASSVATGRLPSYNEQFF.

The chain combines TRBV7-9 with TRBJ2-7; 7 nucleotides line up with TRBD2. J gave up 4 bases and V 2 bases, and 8 bases lay outside the gene matches. The CDR3 loop spans 15 amino acids. Germline-derived CDR1 and CDR2 are SEHNR and FQNEAQ (reference sequence). CDR3 loop: CASSLSLAEPYEQYF. In DNA, the CDR3 is TGTGCCAGCAGCTTAAGCCTAGCGGAACCTTACGAGCAGTACTTC.

DNA for the CDR3: TGTGCCAGCAGCGTAGGAGCGGGAGAAAAATACGAGCAGTACTTC. Its protein product is CASSVGAGEKYEQYF. The rearrangement joins TRBV9 to TRBJ2-7, with 8 positions matching TRBD2. Germline V CDR1 and CDR2: SGDLS, YYNGEE. The V segment lost 0 bases and the J segment 4 bases; nucleotides outside the gene matches: 6. The CDR3 has 15 amino acids.

J is TRBJ1-2 and V is TRBV6-6; TRBD1 might be the D (5 bases). The V gene's germline CDR1 is MNHNY and CDR2 SVGAGI (reference sequence). V shed 5 bases and J shed 8 bases, with 15 bases lying between them. CDR3 size: 13 residues. DNA for the CDR3: TGTGCCAGCAGTATTCGGGACGTGGGGGGCTACACCTTC. It specifies CASSIRDVGGYTF.

The chain has TRBV29-1 and TRBJ1-2; D ambiguous. Looked up from germline, CDR1 is SQVTM and CDR2 is ANQGSEA. The CDR3 runs to 14 residues. V was shortened by 2 bases and J by 0 bases, with 10 bases between the two germline ends. The CDR3 is CSVESRRTNYGYTF. The DNA of the CDR3 is TGCAGCGTTGAATCACGCAGAACTAACTATGGCTACACCTTC.

The chain couples TRBV2 to TRBJ2-1, with 11 bases matching TRBD2. The CDR3 is made up of 15 amino acids. Germline V gene sequence: CDR1 SNHLY, CDR2 FYNNEI. Trimming took 6 bases from V and 8 from J; bases not matched to a gene: 9. The CDR3 nucleotides are TGTGCCAGCAGAGAACTAGCGGGAGTTTGGGATGAGCAGTTCTTC. Residues: CASRELAGVWDEQFF.

The chain combines TRBV7-3 with TRBJ1-2; TRBD1 is a possible D gene (5 bases). CDR3 length: 15 amino acids. Per the germline V gene, CDR1 is SGHTA and CDR2 is FQGTGA. V lost 5 bases and J 8 bases, leaving 21 bases between the germline ends. CDR3 in amino acids: CASSLSPGLLEGYTF. Here the CDR3 DNA reads TGTGCCAGCAGCCTCTCACCGGGACTTTTGGAGGGCTACACCTTC.

The chain combines TRBV19 with TRBJ2-6; D not resolved. The CDR3 contains 16 residues. In germline, CDR1 is LNHDA, CDR2 SQIVND (reference sequence). V was shortened by 6 bases and J by 0 bases, with 12 bases between the two germline ends. CDR3 amino acids: CASRFLGFSGANVLTF. CDR3 sequence (DNA): TGTGCCAGTAGGTTTTTAGGGTTCTCTGGGGCCAACGTCCTGACTTTC.

The gene calls are TRBV27 and TRBJ2-2, with D maybe TRBD2 (5 bases). The CDR3 contains 13 residues. V lost 4 bases and J 4 bases, leaving 7 bases between the germline ends. Germline-derived CDR1 and CDR2 are MNHEY and SMNVEV (reference sequence). The CDR3 nucleotides are TGTGCCAGCAGTTCCGGGGTCACCGGGGAGCTGTTTTTT. Translated, it gives CASSSGVTGELFF.

This chain links TRBV28 with TRBJ2-2; perhaps TRBD2 as D (6 bases). CDR3 length: 18 amino acids. Deletions cut 4 bases from V and 7 bases from J, with 25 bases between. Germline V gene sequence: CDR1 MDHEN, CDR2 SYDVKM. The CDR3 loop is CASSYPSQAGRNGGELFF. The CDR3 nucleotides read TGTGCCAGCAGTTATCCCTCCCAGGCAGGGAGGAATGGCGGGGAGCTGTTTTTT.

J is TRBJ2-5 and V is TRBV4-1; D is undetermined. This CDR3 spans 14 amino acids. V was cut by 0 bases and J by 1 base, with 6 bases left in between. Per germline, CDR1 MGHRA and CDR2 YSYEKL. CDR3 amino acids: CASSQERFQETQYF. CDR3 bases: TGCGCCAGCAGCCAAGAACGCTTCCAAGAGACCCAGTACTTC.

The chain is built from TRBV7-8 and TRBJ2-3; possible D gene TRBD2, 6 bases. CDR1 and CDR2 from the germline V gene are SGHVS and FQNEAQ. This CDR3 is built from 16 residues. Trimming left V 5 bases short and J 3 bases short, with 18 bases between. For the CDR3, the DNA is TGTGCCAGCAGCGTCACCCGGGAGCTAGTAACAGATACGCAGTATTTT. Its protein is CASSVTRELVTDTQYF.

The V call is TRBV30, the J call TRBJ1-2; D is unclear. The length of the CDR3 is 14 residues. The germline V and J ends were trimmed by 3 bases and 8 bases, with 19 bases remaining between them. Germline V CDR1 and CDR2: GTSNPN, SVGIG (reference sequence). DNA for the CDR3: TGTGCCTGGAGAGACCGGTACTATGCTTGGGGCTACACCTTC. The encoded protein is CAWRDRYYAWGYTF. The full variable domain, completed using reference TRBV30 and TRBJ1-2, is SQTIHQWPATLVQPVGSPLSLECTVEGTSNPNLYWYRQAAGRGLQLLFYSVGIGQISSEVPQNLSASRPQDRQFILSSKKLLLSDSGFYLCAWRDRYYAWGYTFGSGTRLTVV.

The V call is TRBV28, the J call TRBJ2-7; D gene uncertain. Germline assignment: CDR1 MDHEN and CDR2 SYDVKM. V was cut by 7 bases and J by 0 bases, with 13 bases left in between. CDR3 length equals 14 residues. The chain's CDR3 is CASTVFRSSYEQYF. CDR3 DNA: TGTGCCAGCACCGTTTTTCGAAGCTCCTACGAGCAGTACTTC. Full variable domain (missing parts from reference TRBV28 and TRBJ2-7): DVKVTQSSRYLVKRTGEKVFLECVQDMDHENMFWYRQDPGLGLRLIYFSYDVKMKEKGDIPEGYSVSREKKERFSLILESASTNQTSMYLCASTVFRSSYEQYFGPGTRLTVT.

J is TRBJ2-7 and V is TRBV19; the D is unclear. V dropped 8 bases and J dropped 1 base, with 15 bases sitting between them. CDR3 length equals 14 residues. Germline lookup yields CDR1 LNHDA and CDR2 SQIVND (reference sequence). CDR3 region: CASSLGSKSYEQYF. In DNA form, the CDR3 reads TGTGCCAGTTCGCTGGGATCTAAATCCTACGAGCAGTACTTC.